The next 20 T cell receptor beta chains were all read from a single sample in a study of neurological immune-mediated disorders. TCRdb reprocessed the 5' RACE reads via MiXCR and lists one record per CDR3 protein. This sample yields around 100,000 distinct CDR3 sequences, of which roughly 10% are seen a single time; around 3.1% belongs to the top ten. Time point described: longitudinal time-point 3. The sequenced sample was PBMCs. The receptors shown here come from a female donor with HTLV-1-associated myelopathy (HAM/TSP).

This clonotype was counted many times. The rearrangement uses TRBV5-1 and TRBJ2-3; 8 bases line up with TRBD2. V lost 2 bases and J lost 3; bases outside the gene matches: 5. Germline assignment: CDR1 SGHRS and CDR2 YFSETQ. CDR3 length: 15 amino acids. The CDR3 reads CASSFRGGMTDTQYF. The DNA of the CDR3 is TGCGCCAGCAGCTTCCGGGGGGGCATGACAGATACGCAGTATTTT.

Concerning this clonotype: A read error may explain this, as a much larger clone is one base away. The chain uses TRBV29-1 and TRBJ2-3; D might be TRBD2 (6 bases). The CDR3 is made up of 13 amino acids. Germline CDR1 and CDR2: SQVTM and ANQGSEA. The ends were cut back, 5 bases at V and 1 base at J, with 10 bases in the middle. CDR3 residues: CSVSGRRTDTQYF. In nucleotides, the CDR3 is TGCAGCGTTAGCGGGCGCCGCACAGATACGCAGTATTTT.

This clonotype has at least ten counts. The chain couples TRBV5-6 to TRBJ2-2; D is possibly TRBD2 (7 bases). The V gene's germline CDR1 is SGHDT and CDR2 YYEEEE. V shed 5 bases and J shed 6 bases, with 11 bases lying between them. The CDR3 is 13 amino acids. DNA for the CDR3: TGTGCCAGCAGAAGGGGGGGGGCCGGGGAGCTGTTTTTT. Amino acid sequence: CASRRGGAGELFF.

This chain links TRBV27 with TRBJ1-2; 7 bases match TRBD1. Germline loops: CDR1 MNHEY, CDR2 SMNVEV (reference sequence). There are 17 residues in the CDR3. V lost 3 bases and J lost 5; bases outside the gene matches: 15. CDR3 region: CASSFRGQEALIYGYTF. The CDR3 nucleotides read TGTGCCAGCAGTTTCCGAGGACAGGAGGCTCTAATATATGGCTACACCTTC.

The chain is built from TRBV14 and TRBJ1-1, with TRBD1 as a possible D gene (5 bases). This CDR3 is 12 amino acids long. The V gene's germline CDR1 is SGHDN and CDR2 FVKESK. The V end lost 4 bases, the J end lost 9 bases, and 12 bases lay between the germline ends. The CDR3 here is CASSLDQGKAFF. The CDR3 bases are TGTGCCAGCAGCCTAGATCAGGGCAAAGCTTTCTTT.

The rearrangement joins TRBV5-5 to TRBJ2-7; possibly TRBD2 for D (6 bases). Germline V gene lookup returns CDR1 SGHKS and CDR2 YYEKEE (reference sequence). The length of the CDR3 is 14 residues. The V and J ends lost 3 bases and 2 bases respectively, with 12 bases between them. CDR3 in DNA: TGTGCCAGCAGCTGGGGGGACGGACCCTACGAGCAGTACTTC. Its protein product is CASSWGDGPYEQYF.

Ten or more counts support this clonotype. This sequence joins TRBV28 and TRBJ2-4; D uncertain. This CDR3 spans 16 amino acids. V lost 5 bases, J lost 2 bases, and 16 bases lay in between. The germline V gene encodes CDR1 MDHEN and CDR2 SYDVKM. The CDR3 here is CASSETRSFSKNIQYF. The DNA for the CDR3 is TGTGCCAGCAGTGAGACTCGAAGCTTTTCCAAAAACATTCAGTACTTC.

This clonotype was seen many times. The chain links TRBV5-1 to TRBJ2-3; 8 bases agree with TRBD2. The V segment lost 4 bases and the J segment 6 bases; nucleotides outside the gene matches: 13. The germline V gene has CDR1 SGHRS and CDR2 YFSETQ. This CDR3 region has 16 residues. DNA for the CDR3: TGCGCCAGCAGCCAGACTAGCGACACTACGGGGGATACGCAGTATTTT. Translation: CASSQTSDTTGDTQYF.

This clonotype was seen at least ten times. The V call is TRBV9, the J call TRBJ2-3; D is unclear. Germline V gene sequence: CDR1 SGDLS, CDR2 YYNGEE. This CDR3 has 13 amino acids. Trimming removed 3 bases from V and 0 bases from J, with 5 bases in between. CDR3 protein: CASSGTSTDTQYF. CDR3 in DNA: TGTGCCAGCAGCGGAACTAGCACAGATACGCAGTATTTT.

This clonotype was seen ten or more times. The rearrangement joins TRBV29-1 to TRBJ1-4, with a possible D match to TRBD1 (6 bases). Germline-derived CDR1 and CDR2 are SQVTM and ANQGSEA. The CDR3 covers 14 residues. V was trimmed by 4 bases and J by 8 bases, leaving 17 bases between them. The CDR3 DNA reads TGCAGCGTTGGATCGGCAGGGGCTAGGGAAAAACTGTTTTTT. Residues: CSVGSAGAREKLFF.

This clonotype was found a few times. This chain's CDR3 is CASSQNRDTSGETQYF. In DNA form, the CDR3 reads TGTGCCAGCAGCCAAAACCGGGACACGTCGGGGGAGACCCAGTACTTC. The rearrangement joins TRBV3-1 to TRBJ2-5; D possibly corresponds to TRBD1 (6 bases). V dropped 2 bases and J dropped 5 bases, with 18 bases sitting between them. The CDR3 spans 16 residues. Germline loops: CDR1 LGHDT, CDR2 YNNKEL (reference sequence).

This clonotype has a handful of counts. The J gene is TRBJ1-1, the V gene TRBV5-1; D is perhaps TRBD1 (6 bases). V lost 5 bases to trimming and J lost 0 bases, with 11 bases between them. Germline-derived CDR1 and CDR2 are SGHRS and YFSETQ. This CDR3 has 14 amino acids. The CDR3 spells CASRLDRVNTEAFF. The CDR3 DNA reads TGCGCCAGCAGACTGGACAGAGTGAACACTGAAGCTTTCTTT.

This clonotype was seen ten or more times. This chain joins TRBV5-1 and TRBJ2-3, with TRBD2 identical over 10 bases. Germline V gives CDR1 SGHRS, CDR2 YFSETQ. The CDR3 spans 16 residues. With V trimmed by 5 bases and J by 6 bases, 12 bases remained unmatched. The CDR3 region has the DNA TGCGCCAGCAGTTACGAGCGGGGGGGCTTCTCGGATACGCAGTATTTT. Protein sequence: CASSYERGGFSDTQYF.

This clonotype has ten or more counts. The chain couples TRBV7-8 to TRBJ2-2; 10 bases map to TRBD1. Germline V lookup: CDR1 SGHVS, CDR2 FQNEAQ. Losses at the gene ends were 1 base for V and 4 bases for J; bases not matched to a gene: 6. CDR3 size: 17 residues. The CDR3 bases are TGTGCCAGCAGCTTAGTTGGGACAGGGGCGGGCACCGGGGAGCTGTTTTTT. Its protein product is CASSLVGTGAGTGELFF.

This chain joins TRBV5-1 and TRBJ1-1, with D unclear. There are 14 residues in the CDR3. Per germline, CDR1 SGHRS and CDR2 YFSETQ. V dropped 4 bases and J dropped 3 bases, with 13 bases sitting between them. The CDR3 region has the DNA TGCGCCAGCAGCGGTAGGGTGGGTGACACTGAAGCTTTCTTT. Translated: CASSGRVGDTEAFF.

In this sample, this clonotype turned up many times. The chain combines TRBV12-3 or TRBV12-4 with TRBJ2-6, with D perhaps TRBD1 or TRBD2 (5 bases each). With 6 bases removed from V and 2 bases from J, the gap between germline ends came to 14 bases. The CDR3 extends over 16 amino acids. CDR3 in amino acids: CASSRSLGAGANVLTF. The CDR3 DNA is TGTGCCAGCAGCCGATCCCTGGGGGCTGGGGCCAACGTCCTGACTTTC.

CDR3 loop: CASSLRDIGYEQFF. In DNA form, the CDR3 reads TGCGCCAGCAGCCTCCGGGACATCGGCTATGAGCAGTTCTTC. The V and J genes are TRBV4-1 and TRBJ2-1; maybe TRBD1 (6 bases). This CDR3 region has 14 residues. The V gene lost 4 bases and the J gene lost 8 bases, with 15 bases spanning the gap. The germline V gene has CDR1 MGHRA and CDR2 YSYEKL.

There are many counts of this clonotype. The rearrangement links TRBV5-1 to TRBJ2-5; no clear D. Germline V lookup: CDR1 SGHRS, CDR2 YFSETQ. Trimming removed 0 bases at V and 4 bases at J, with 7 bases between. CDR3 length: 13 amino acids. CDR3 protein: CASSLEGRETQYF. In DNA form, the CDR3 reads TGCGCCAGCAGCTTGGAAGGGCGAGAGACCCAGTACTTC.

In this sample, this clonotype turned up a few times. The chain is built from TRBV20-1 and TRBJ2-7, with D unclear. The CDR3 loop spans 13 amino acids. Trimming left V 6 bases short and J 4 bases short, with 16 bases between. CDR1 is DFQATT, CDR2 SNEGSKA, per germline (reference sequence). CDR3 region: CSAPRNFGYEQYF. The CDR3 bases are TGCAGTGCCCCCCGTAATTTCGGATACGAGCAGTACTTC.

Many counts were recorded for this clonotype. The chain recombines TRBV20-1 with TRBJ2-5, with D perhaps TRBD2 (5 bases). Trimming left V 3 bases short and J 5 bases short, with 13 bases between. The CDR3 has 13 residues. Germline CDR1 reads DFQATT; CDR2 reads SNEGSKA (reference sequence). CDR3 nucleotides: TGCAGTGCTAGGGTAGCTCCGGGGGAGACCCAGTACTTC. Translated: CSARVAPGETQYF.